This T cell receptor (beta chain) was profiled in a study of OX40 agonist ivuxolimab in advanced cancers. Study-level information: Every 2 weeks, patients got intravenous ivuxolimab at one of six dose levels (0.01-10 mg/kg). Checkpoint inhibitors had been given previously to around 38% of patients.

Trimming pared 0 bases from V and 7 bases from J, leaving 7 bases between. The CDR3 covers 13 residues. Germline V gives CDR1 KGHSH, CDR2 LQKENI. Study findings and constraints: By week 6 at 0.1 to 3.0 mg/kg, blood CD4+ and CD8+ T cells had expanded clonally.

Of note for this clone: The target antigen is unknown.

Sequenced by immunoSEQ multiplex PCR; TCRdb stores in-frame clones only, minus some. This repertoire shows about 40,000 clones, more than 80% found once; its top ten account for 4.7%. Here the sequenced sample was CD4+ or CD8+ T cells sorted from blood, taken in a trial of the OX40 agonist ivuxolimab. V usage is TRBV18 and J usage is TRBJ2-1; D is unclear. The TCR was taken from an adult with an advanced solid tumor such as melanoma, head and neck, liver or kidney cancer. CDR3: CASSPPDRNEQFF. CDR3 nucleotide sequence: TGTGCCAGCTCACCACCGGATAGGAATGAGCAGTTCTTC.